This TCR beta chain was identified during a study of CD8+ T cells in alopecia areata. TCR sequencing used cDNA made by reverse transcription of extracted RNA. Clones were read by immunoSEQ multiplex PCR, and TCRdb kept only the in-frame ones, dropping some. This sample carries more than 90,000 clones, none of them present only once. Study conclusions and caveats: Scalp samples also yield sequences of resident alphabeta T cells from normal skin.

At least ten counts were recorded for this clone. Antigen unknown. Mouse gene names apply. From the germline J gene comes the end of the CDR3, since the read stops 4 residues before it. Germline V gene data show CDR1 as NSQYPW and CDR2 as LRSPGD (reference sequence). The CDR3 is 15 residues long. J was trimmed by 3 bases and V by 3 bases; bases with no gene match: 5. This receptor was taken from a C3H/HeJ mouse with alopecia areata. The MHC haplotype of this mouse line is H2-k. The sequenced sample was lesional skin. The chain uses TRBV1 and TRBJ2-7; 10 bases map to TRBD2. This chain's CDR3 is CTCSAPTGGDYEQYF. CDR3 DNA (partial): TGCACCTGCAGTGCTCCCACTGGGGGGGACTAT.